A single sample gave rise to the 4 T cell receptor beta chains below, sequenced in a study of cytomegalovirus exposure and HLA in healthy donors. In the PCR, 60 Vbeta and 13 Jbeta primers were used. Clones were sequenced by immunoSEQ multiplex PCR, and TCRdb holds only the in-frame ones, with some missing. Of 160,000 or so clones in the sample, more than 65% were seen once. Sequencing was carried out using PBMCs. The receptors come from a man aged 18 to 29 in good health and CMV-seropositive.

This clone was recorded a few times. V usage is TRBV6-6 and J usage is TRBJ2-3; TRBD2 is a possible D gene (5 bases). CDR1 and CDR2 from the germline V gene are MNHNY and SVGAGI (reference sequence). This CDR3 is built from 15 residues. V was shortened by 2 bases and J by 3 bases, with 12 bases between the two germline ends. CDR3 DNA sequence: TGTGCCAGCAGTTACCCGGGGAAGGGAACAGATACGCAGTATTTT. Its protein product is CASSYPGKGTDTQYF.

The V and J genes are TRBV28 and TRBJ2-1, with D perhaps TRBD1 (7 bases). The V and J ends lost 8 bases and 6 bases respectively, with 20 bases between them. This CDR3 comprises 15 residues. Germline V lookup: CDR1 MDHEN, CDR2 SYDVKM. CDR3 sequence reads: CASARGGGGGNEQFF. DNA for the CDR3: TGTGCCAGCGCCCGTGGCGGAGGGGGCGGCAATGAGCAGTTCTTC.

This chain joins TRBV29-1 and TRBJ1-1, with D uncertain. V shed 4 bases and J shed 6 bases, with 3 bases lying between them. Germline CDR1 reads SQVTM; CDR2 reads ANQGSEA. The CDR3 loop spans 9 amino acids. CDR3 protein: CSVGAEAFF. In nucleotides, the CDR3 is TGCAGCGTTGGAGCTGAAGCTTTCTTT.

The chain couples TRBV5-1 to TRBJ2-7; a weak D match, TRBD2 (6 bases). V lost 5 bases and J 4 bases, leaving 16 bases between the germline ends. The CDR3 totals 14 residues. Germline CDR1 is SGHRS and CDR2 is YFSETQ. The CDR3 loop reads CASRYGSGGYEQYF. DNA of the CDR3: TGCGCCAGCAGATACGGGAGTGGGGGTTACGAGCAGTACTTC.